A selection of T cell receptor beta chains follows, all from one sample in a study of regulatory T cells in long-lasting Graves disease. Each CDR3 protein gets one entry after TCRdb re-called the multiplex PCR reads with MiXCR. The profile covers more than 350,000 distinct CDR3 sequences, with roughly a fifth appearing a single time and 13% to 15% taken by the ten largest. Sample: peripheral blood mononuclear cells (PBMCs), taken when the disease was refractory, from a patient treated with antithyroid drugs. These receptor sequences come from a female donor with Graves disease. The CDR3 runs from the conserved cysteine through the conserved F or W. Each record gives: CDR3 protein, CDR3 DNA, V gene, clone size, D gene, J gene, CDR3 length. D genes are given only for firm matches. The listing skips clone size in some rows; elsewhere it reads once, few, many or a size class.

cdr3_aa: CASIHYPNTGELFF
cdr3_nt: TGTGCCAGTATACACTACCCGAACACCGGGGAGCTGTTTTTT
v_call: TRBV6-1
clone_size: many
d_call: -
j_call: TRBJ2-2
cdr3_length: 14

cdr3_aa: CASSSSRGRSNTGELFF
cdr3_nt: TGTGCCAGCAGTTCCTCTAGGGGACGGTCGAACACCGGGGAGCTGTTTTTT
v_call: TRBV6-9
clone_size: -
d_call: -
j_call: TRBJ2-2
cdr3_length: 17

cdr3_aa: CASSLDRTNTGELFF
cdr3_nt: TGCGCCAGCAGCCTCGATAGAACGAACACCGGGGAGCTGTTTTTT
v_call: TRBV5-1
clone_size: few
d_call: -
j_call: TRBJ2-2
cdr3_length: 15

cdr3_aa: CASSQVPGGAYEQYF
cdr3_nt: TGCGCCAGCAGCCAAGTACCGGGAGGAGCCTACGAGCAGTACTTC
v_call: TRBV4-1
clone_size: few
d_call: TRBD2
j_call: TRBJ2-7
cdr3_length: 15

cdr3_aa: CASSNRGAGELFF
cdr3_nt: TGTGCCAGTAGTAACAGGGGCGCCGGGGAGCTGTTTTTT
v_call: TRBV19
clone_size: -
d_call: TRBD1
j_call: TRBJ2-2
cdr3_length: 13

cdr3_aa: CASRLQGEASNQPQHF
cdr3_nt: TGTGCCAGCAGGTTACAGGGGGAGGCTAGCAATCAGCCCCAGCATTTT
v_call: TRBV2
clone_size: many
d_call: TRBD1
j_call: TRBJ1-5
cdr3_length: 16

cdr3_aa: CSALGTGSSYEQYF
cdr3_nt: TGCAGTGCTTTAGGGACAGGGAGCTCCTACGAGCAGTACTTC
v_call: TRBV20-1
clone_size: few
d_call: TRBD1
j_call: TRBJ2-7
cdr3_length: 14

cdr3_aa: CASSSAPGQGVFNYGYTF
cdr3_nt: TGTGCCAGCAGTTCAGCCCCGGGACAGGGGGTTTTTAACTATGGCTACACCTTC
v_call: TRBV28
clone_size: many
d_call: TRBD1
j_call: TRBJ1-2
cdr3_length: 18

cdr3_aa: CSARDAGKPQETQYF
cdr3_nt: TGCAGTGCTAGAGATGCCGGGAAGCCCCAAGAGACCCAGTACTTC
v_call: TRBV20-1
clone_size: many
d_call: -
j_call: TRBJ2-5
cdr3_length: 15

cdr3_aa: CATTDSGAPQETQYF
cdr3_nt: TGCGCCACCACGGACTCGGGAGCCCCTCAAGAGACCCAGTACTTC
v_call: TRBV5-1
clone_size: -
d_call: -
j_call: TRBJ2-5
cdr3_length: 15

cdr3_aa: CASSYTYSDRGLRQPQHF
cdr3_nt: TGTGCCAGCAGTTACACATATAGTGACAGGGGTTTAAGGCAGCCCCAGCATTTT
v_call: TRBV6-9
clone_size: many
d_call: TRBD1
j_call: TRBJ1-5
cdr3_length: 18

cdr3_aa: CASSLVGQGSREQYF
cdr3_nt: TGCGCCAGCAGCTTGGTGGGACAGGGTTCTCGCGAGCAGTACTTC
v_call: TRBV5-1
clone_size: -
d_call: TRBD1
j_call: TRBJ2-7
cdr3_length: 15

cdr3_aa: CASNPDGTSYEQYF
cdr3_nt: TGTGCCAGCAACCCGGACGGGACCTCCTACGAGCAGTACTTC
v_call: TRBV28
clone_size: many
d_call: -
j_call: TRBJ2-7
cdr3_length: 14

cdr3_aa: CASSYSRDSSLGNIQYF
cdr3_nt: TGTGCCAGCAGTTACTCTCGGGACAGTAGTCTAGGAAACATTCAGTACTTC
v_call: TRBV6-5
clone_size: once
d_call: TRBD1
j_call: TRBJ2-4
cdr3_length: 17

cdr3_aa: CASSAGTSGDTQYF
cdr3_nt: TGTGCCAGCAGCGCCGGGACTAGCGGGGATACGCAGTATTTT
v_call: TRBV11-2
clone_size: -
d_call: TRBD2
j_call: TRBJ2-3
cdr3_length: 14

cdr3_aa: CASSYVPGLAIQETQYF
cdr3_nt: TGTGCCAGCAGTTACGTTCCGGGACTAGCGATTCAAGAGACCCAGTACTTC
v_call: TRBV6-5
clone_size: many
d_call: TRBD2
j_call: TRBJ2-5
cdr3_length: 17

cdr3_aa: CAISERGGGNEQYF
cdr3_nt: TGTGCCATCAGTGAGAGAGGAGGGGGCAACGAGCAGTACTTC
v_call: TRBV10-3
clone_size: -
d_call: -
j_call: TRBJ2-7
cdr3_length: 14

cdr3_aa: CASSRDSSGTSYEQYF
cdr3_nt: TGTGCCAGCAGCCGGGACAGTAGCGGGACATCCTACGAGCAGTACTTC
v_call: TRBV5-4
clone_size: -
d_call: -
j_call: TRBJ2-7
cdr3_length: 16

cdr3_aa: CASKAEGLRNSPLHF
cdr3_nt: TGCGCCAGCAAGGCCGAGGGGCTACGCAATTCACCCCTCCACTTT
v_call: TRBV5-1
clone_size: few
d_call: -
j_call: TRBJ1-6
cdr3_length: 15

cdr3_aa: CAHSGANTGELFF
cdr3_nt: TGTGCCCACTCGGGGGCTAACACCGGGGAGCTGTTTTTT
v_call: TRBV28
clone_size: many
d_call: -
j_call: TRBJ2-2
cdr3_length: 13

cdr3_aa: CASRRTVLQEKLFF
cdr3_nt: TGCGCCAGCAGACGGACAGTCCTACAGGAAAAACTGTTTTTT
v_call: TRBV5-1
clone_size: many
d_call: -
j_call: TRBJ1-4
cdr3_length: 14

cdr3_aa: CATSRVAGVGSYEQYF
cdr3_nt: TGTGCCACCAGCAGAGTAGCGGGAGTGGGGTCCTACGAGCAGTACTTC
v_call: TRBV15
clone_size: many
d_call: TRBD2
j_call: TRBJ2-7
cdr3_length: 16

cdr3_aa: CASSFEVGGQPLYSNQPQHF
cdr3_nt: TGTGCCAGCAGTTTCGAGGTGGGCGGACAGCCCCTTTATAGCAATCAGCCCCAGCATTTT
v_call: TRBV28
clone_size: -
d_call: -
j_call: TRBJ1-5
cdr3_length: 20

cdr3_aa: CASSYGQPWNTGELFF
cdr3_nt: TGTGCCAGCAGCTACGGACAGCCATGGAACACCGGGGAGCTGTTTTTT
v_call: TRBV5-6
clone_size: few
d_call: -
j_call: TRBJ2-2
cdr3_length: 16

cdr3_aa: CASSELSDYLDYEQYF
cdr3_nt: TGCGCCAGCAGTGAGTTGTCGGACTATCTGGACTACGAGCAGTACTTC
v_call: TRBV10-2
clone_size: many
d_call: -
j_call: TRBJ2-7
cdr3_length: 16

cdr3_aa: CASRTWSAGNTIYF
cdr3_nt: TGTGCCAGCAGGACGTGGAGTGCTGGAAACACCATATATTTT
v_call: TRBV13
clone_size: few
d_call: -
j_call: TRBJ1-3
cdr3_length: 14

cdr3_aa: CASRTRFRDTHYNEQFF
cdr3_nt: TGTGCCAGCAGGACAAGGTTCCGGGACACCCACTACAATGAGCAGTTCTTC
v_call: TRBV28
clone_size: many
d_call: -
j_call: TRBJ2-1
cdr3_length: 17

cdr3_aa: CASSLVRTTTSYEQYF
cdr3_nt: TGTGCCAGCAGCTTAGTTAGGACAACGACCTCCTACGAGCAGTACTTC
v_call: TRBV7-9
clone_size: -
d_call: -
j_call: TRBJ2-7
cdr3_length: 16

cdr3_aa: CASSEDRVGTFEQYF
cdr3_nt: TGTGCCAGCAGTGAAGACAGAGTTGGTACCTTCGAGCAGTACTTC
v_call: TRBV2
clone_size: many
d_call: -
j_call: TRBJ2-7
cdr3_length: 15

cdr3_aa: CARLGTGSNQPQHF
cdr3_nt: TGTGCCCGGCTAGGGACAGGGAGCAATCAGCCCCAGCATTTT
v_call: TRBV12-5
clone_size: many
d_call: TRBD1
j_call: TRBJ1-5
cdr3_length: 14

cdr3_aa: CAWSPLGAGAEAFF
cdr3_nt: TGTGCCTGGAGTCCCTTGGGTGCGGGGGCTGAAGCTTTCTTT
v_call: TRBV30
clone_size: -
d_call: -
j_call: TRBJ1-1
cdr3_length: 14

cdr3_aa: CASSEGPRYEQYF
cdr3_nt: TGTGCCAGCAGTGAAGGGCCGCGCTACGAGCAGTACTTC
v_call: TRBV7-2
clone_size: many
d_call: -
j_call: TRBJ2-7
cdr3_length: 13

cdr3_aa: CASSRDRDQQYF
cdr3_nt: TGCGCCAGCAGCCGAGACAGGGATCAGCAGTACTTC
v_call: TRBV5-1
clone_size: -
d_call: TRBD1
j_call: TRBJ2-7
cdr3_length: 12

cdr3_aa: CASSPAERVPFEQYF
cdr3_nt: TGCGCCAGCAGCCCCGCGGAGCGGGTTCCCTTCGAGCAGTACTTC
v_call: TRBV5-1
clone_size: few
d_call: -
j_call: TRBJ2-7
cdr3_length: 15

cdr3_aa: CASSLGSTLTEAFF
cdr3_nt: TGTGCCAGCAGCTTAGGGTCTACACTCACTGAAGCTTTCTTT
v_call: TRBV11-2
clone_size: many
d_call: -
j_call: TRBJ1-1
cdr3_length: 14

cdr3_aa: CATSRATDTGGSPLHF
cdr3_nt: TGTGCCACCAGCAGAGCAACCGACACGGGCGGCTCACCCCTCCACTTT
v_call: TRBV15
clone_size: many
d_call: -
j_call: TRBJ1-6
cdr3_length: 16

cdr3_aa: CASSLASGGSYNEQFF
cdr3_nt: TGTGCCAGCAGCTTGGCTAGCGGGGGGAGCTACAATGAGCAGTTCTTC
v_call: TRBV7-9
clone_size: -
d_call: TRBD2
j_call: TRBJ2-1
cdr3_length: 16

cdr3_aa: CAIGGLAEARETQYF
cdr3_nt: TGTGCCATCGGGGGACTAGCGGAAGCACGGGAGACCCAGTACTTC
v_call: TRBV10-3
clone_size: few
d_call: TRBD2
j_call: TRBJ2-5
cdr3_length: 15

cdr3_aa: CSARPPALGSNIQYF
cdr3_nt: TGCAGTGCTAGACCTCCTGCCCTGGGAAGCAACATTCAGTACTTC
v_call: TRBV20-1
clone_size: few
d_call: -
j_call: TRBJ2-4
cdr3_length: 15

cdr3_aa: CASSARTTGGDTYGYTF
cdr3_nt: TGTGCCAGCAGCGCCCGGACGACAGGGGGCGATACCTATGGCTACACCTTC
v_call: TRBV9
clone_size: many
d_call: TRBD1
j_call: TRBJ1-2
cdr3_length: 17

cdr3_aa: CASTPSGTGYNEQFF
cdr3_nt: TGTGCCAGCACCCCATCGGGGACAGGTTACAATGAGCAGTTCTTC
v_call: TRBV12-3/TRBV12-4
clone_size: -
d_call: TRBD1
j_call: TRBJ2-1
cdr3_length: 15

cdr3_aa: CASTPRLGVVYEQYF
cdr3_nt: TGTGCCAGCACCCCACGTTTGGGAGTTGTCTACGAGCAGTACTTC
v_call: TRBV28
clone_size: -
d_call: -
j_call: TRBJ2-7
cdr3_length: 15

cdr3_aa: CSARPRQVQETQYF
cdr3_nt: TGCAGTGCTAGGCCCCGACAGGTCCAAGAGACCCAGTACTTC
v_call: TRBV20-1
clone_size: few
d_call: -
j_call: TRBJ2-5
cdr3_length: 14

cdr3_aa: CASSYQGGVNTEAFF
cdr3_nt: TGTGCCAGCAGTTACCAGGGGGGGGTGAACACTGAAGCTTTCTTT
v_call: TRBV6-5
clone_size: few
d_call: TRBD1
j_call: TRBJ1-1
cdr3_length: 15

cdr3_aa: CASSSTFTDTQYF
cdr3_nt: TGTGCCAGCAGCTCCACATTCACAGATACGCAGTATTTT
v_call: TRBV28
clone_size: -
d_call: -
j_call: TRBJ2-3
cdr3_length: 13

cdr3_aa: CASSLPGSYGYTF
cdr3_nt: TGTGCCAGCAGTTTACCGGGCTCCTATGGCTACACCTTC
v_call: TRBV12-3/TRBV12-4
clone_size: many
d_call: -
j_call: TRBJ1-2
cdr3_length: 13

cdr3_aa: CSARTVYYEQYF
cdr3_nt: TGCAGTGCCAGGACAGTCTACTACGAGCAGTACTTC
v_call: TRBV20-1
clone_size: many
d_call: -
j_call: TRBJ2-7
cdr3_length: 12

cdr3_aa: CSASQVAGIQETQYF
cdr3_nt: TGCAGTGCTAGTCAGGTAGCGGGGATCCAAGAGACCCAGTACTTC
v_call: TRBV20-1
clone_size: many
d_call: TRBD2
j_call: TRBJ2-5
cdr3_length: 15

cdr3_aa: CASSLEWLNTEAFF
cdr3_nt: TGCGCCAGCAGCTTGGAATGGTTGAACACTGAAGCTTTCTTT
v_call: TRBV5-1
clone_size: -
d_call: -
j_call: TRBJ1-1
cdr3_length: 14

cdr3_aa: CASSTFGTGGDEQYF
cdr3_nt: TGTGCCAGCAGCACGTTCGGGACAGGGGGCGACGAGCAGTACTTC
v_call: TRBV13
clone_size: few
d_call: TRBD1
j_call: TRBJ2-7
cdr3_length: 15

cdr3_aa: CASSLSPLDMSYEQYF
cdr3_nt: TGTGCCAGCAGCTTGTCCCCCCTGGACATGTCCTACGAGCAGTACTTC
v_call: TRBV5-6
clone_size: -
d_call: -
j_call: TRBJ2-7
cdr3_length: 16

cdr3_aa: CASSQQLAGILLDTQYF
cdr3_nt: TGTGCCAGCAGCCAACAACTAGCGGGGATCCTTCTTGATACGCAGTATTTT
v_call: TRBV3-1
clone_size: -
d_call: TRBD2
j_call: TRBJ2-3
cdr3_length: 17